This T cell receptor (beta chain) originates from a study of T cells in localized non-small cell lung cancer (dated by TCRdb to 2018 to 2020). A note on the overall study: T cell repertoires of a few hundred early-stage NSCLC patients were analyzed, with tumors being compared against uninvolved tumor-adjacent lungs. The cohort was made up of approximately 250 treatment-naive NSCLC patients whose localized lung tumors had been resected. A mean age of around 66 years was recorded for the NSCLC patients, of whom 120 to 150 were male and 107 were female. On the study overall, not on this receptor specifically: Uninvolved tumor-adjacent lung showed the highest T cell clonality, higher than tumor, which suggests more focused antigenic responses in the uninvolved tumor-adjacent lung. A median of about 55 of the top 100 tumor clones were detected in paired uninvolved adjacent lung, and around 30 of these tumor clones were also found among the top 100 clones of the paired uninvolved adjacent lung. Longer overall survival was associated with higher T cell density in blood, whereas shorter survival was associated with higher clonality in adjacent lung. Because multi-region tumor sequencing was not performed, intratumor heterogeneity could not be ruled out. Since the design was exploratory, TCR variables were selected using unadjusted p-values with no false-discovery rate correction.

The immunoSEQ Assay was used to sequence TCR beta CDR3 regions from DNA. In the original analysis: T cell density was computed as TCR beta template counts normalized to usable DNA estimated by amplifying housekeeping genes. Richness was estimated with the preseqR package, extrapolating to 400,000 templates for PBMC samples and 120,000 templates for tissue samples. Clonality was defined as one minus Pielou's evenness. Differential abundance testing on productive amino-acid clonotypes, with a minimum total count of 5 and an alpha of 0.1, was used to identify tissue-enriched TCRs. The Jaccard Index and the Morisita Overlap Index were used to measure repertoire overlap between compartments. GLIPH grouped TCR beta CDR3s together with public tetramer-defined viral CDR3s, and a viral motif had to include at least three viral sequences and also show V-gene enrichment. Sourced from immuneACCESS, this table was stored by TCRdb with only in-frame sequences that have V and J called. A share of the clones is absent; for the studies checked, an unresolved V gene accounts for under half, and the remainder has no known explanation. Clone size and the V and J calls come from that table; the DNA yielded D and trimming. The sample profile shows fewer than 20,000 clones; about 89% of them were found once. Under 35% of the sample is taken by the ten largest.

The junction carries 18 bases between V and J, which are trimmed by 4 bases and 8 bases respectively. CDR1 and CDR2 were assigned from the germline V gene as MGHDK and SYGVNS. The CDR3 holds 15 amino acids from the cysteine to the phenylalanine. The sequence is cut down to CDR3 DNA, 45 bases in frame from base 1. At diagnosis, peripheral blood, uninvolved tumor-adjacent lung and tumor were collected and were preserved as a mix of fresh-frozen and FFPE material. For TCR repertoire profiling, the blood samples were analyzed as peripheral blood mononuclear cells. On this clone itself: This clone's antigen is unknown. No base quality information exists; no much larger clone differs at one position.

The rearranged segments are TRBV25-1 and TRBJ2-1; the D gene cannot be named for sure. This receptor was identified in a female donor aged 60 or older with stage III squamous cell lung carcinoma. Sequenced material: peripheral blood, taken before any cancer treatment. The CDR3 loop reads CASSGRPPGGHEQFF. The sequenced DNA is TGTGCCAGCAGTGGTCGACCCCCGGGTGGCCATGAGCAGTTCTTC.